The 22 T cell receptor beta chains below all came from one sample that was sequenced in a study of blood T cell repertoires in COVID-19. The repertoire was sequenced with immunoSEQ multiplex PCR; TCRdb's copy has only in-frame clones and lacks some. This table has some 120,000 clones, 84% appearing once. The sequencing input was peripheral blood. These receptors were collected from a human donor in a cohort sampled during active COVID-19.

This clone was counted only a few times. The J gene is TRBJ2-2, the V gene TRBV18, with TRBD2 matching over 14 bases. There are 21 residues in the CDR3. The ends lost 3 bases at V and 3 bases at J; junction bases unmatched: 15. Germline assignment: CDR1 KGHSH and CDR2 LQKENI. The CDR3 is CASSPYGTSGGAERYTGELFF. CDR3 bases: TGTGCCAGCTCACCGTACGGGACTAGCGGGGGCGCTGAACGTTACACCGGGGAGCTGTTTTTT.

The rearrangement joins TRBV4-1 to TRBJ2-1; TRBD2 agrees at 10 bases. This CDR3 has 15 amino acids. CDR1 is MGHRA, CDR2 YSYEKL, per germline. Germline trimming cut 4 bases from V and 1 base from J; bases unmatched to any gene: 1. CDR3 sequence reads: CASSPTSGSYNEQFF. CDR3 DNA: TGCGCCAGCAGCCCGACTAGCGGGTCCTACAATGAGCAGTTCTTC.

This sequence joins TRBV25-1 and TRBJ2-1; D not resolved. The CDR3 has 14 amino acids. Trimming removed 1 base at V and 5 bases at J, with 9 bases between. The germline V gene encodes CDR1 MGHDK and CDR2 SYGVNS. CDR3 bases: TGTGCCAGCAGTGAATTGGCCACGAACAATGAGCAGTTCTTC. Residues: CASSELATNNEQFF.

J is TRBJ1-2 and V is TRBV5-1; D call uncertain. Germline CDR1 and CDR2: SGHRS and YFSETQ. This CDR3 comprises 13 residues. The germline V and J ends were trimmed by 0 bases and 7 bases, with 10 bases remaining between them. Here the CDR3 reads CASSLAGSFGYTF. CDR3 sequence (DNA): TGCGCCAGCAGCTTGGCCGGTAGCTTTGGCTACACCTTC.

The V and J genes are TRBV1 and TRBJ2-3; TRBD2, the D gene given by the table, was not confirmed from the DNA. TRBV1 is a recognized pseudogene. The CDR3 length is 11 residues. The CDR3 region has the DNA TGCACCAGCAGCCAAGATCTAACCCGAAACTTT. Protein: CTSSQDLTRNF.

This clone was found once. The chain employs TRBV2 and TRBJ2-7; TRBD2 agrees at 7 bases. CDR1 and CDR2 (germline): SNHLY, FYNNEI. Losses at the gene ends were 10 bases for V and 6 bases for J; bases not matched to a gene: 9. The CDR3 runs 12 residues. CDR3 sequence: CATRLAPGEQYF. The CDR3, as DNA: TGTGCCACCCGACTAGCCCCAGGCGAGCAGTACTTC.

V usage is TRBV28 and J usage is TRBJ1-2, with D hard to call. V lost 6 bases and J lost 7, with 15 bases in between. Germline V gives CDR1 MDHEN, CDR2 SYDVKM. CDR3 length: 13 amino acids. The CDR3 nucleotides read TGTGCCAGCAGACGTACCGCCGGAGCTGGCTACACCTTC. Translation gives CASRRTAGAGYTF.

V gene TRBV3-1 (or the pseudogene TRBV3-2) combines with J gene TRBJ1-2, with 11 bases that match TRBD1. The germline CDR1 and CDR2 sequences are LGHDT and YNNKEL (reference sequence). The length of the CDR3 is 15 residues. The V and J ends lost 7 bases and 7 bases, in that order; junction bases with no gene match: 11. CDR3 amino acids: CASIKAGTGGSGYTF. In nucleotides, the CDR3 is TGTGCCAGCATAAAGGCCGGGACAGGGGGGTCTGGCTACACCTTC.

The sample holds one count of this clone. This rearrangement joins TRBV9 to TRBJ2-3; TRBD2 aligns across 12 bases. The CDR3 covers 19 residues. CDR1 and CDR2 from the germline V gene are SGDLS and YYNGEE. With V trimmed by 0 bases and J by 4 bases, 12 bases remained unmatched. CDR3 nucleotides: TGTGCCAGCAGCGTAGCATATACTAGCGGGGGGCCGGGGGCAGATACGCAGTATTTT. Its translation is CASSVAYTSGGPGADTQYF.

J is TRBJ1-5 and V is TRBV15; possibly TRBD1 for D (5 bases). The CDR3 length is 14 residues. Trimming shortened V by 2 bases and J by 7 bases, and 12 bases separated the two germline ends. Germline loops: CDR1 LNHNV, CDR2 YYDKDF (reference sequence). The CDR3 sequence: CATSRLSGGQPQHF. CDR3 nucleotide sequence: TGTGCCACCAGCAGACTATCGGGGGGACAGCCCCAGCATTTT.

This chain links TRBV7-9 with TRBJ2-7, with D possibly TRBD2 on 5 matching bases. Germline V lookup: CDR1 SEHNR, CDR2 FQNEAQ (reference sequence). The V end lost 2 bases, the J end lost 4 bases, and 9 bases lay between the germline ends. There are 13 residues in the CDR3. In DNA form, the CDR3 reads TGTGCCAGCAGCTTATCCCCGGGGTACGAGCAGTACTTC. This encodes CASSLSPGYEQYF.

This clone has just one count. This sequence joins TRBV15 and TRBJ1-4; 7 bases map to TRBD1. The CDR3 loop spans 14 amino acids. Germline loops: CDR1 LNHNV, CDR2 YYDKDF (reference sequence). V lost 0 bases to trimming and J lost 5 bases; unmatched junction nucleotides: 0. The chain's CDR3 is CATSREGGNEKLFF. The CDR3 DNA sequence: TGTGCCACCAGCAGAGAAGGGGGCAATGAAAAACTGTTTTTT. The whole variable domain, filled in from reference TRBV15 and TRBJ1-4, reads DAMVIQNPRYQVTQFGKPVTLSCSQTLNHNVMYWYQQKSSQAPKLLFHYYDKDFNNEADTPDNFQSRRPNTSFCFLDIRSPGLGDTAMYLCATSREGGNEKLFFGSGTQLSVL.

CDR3 loop: CASASPVAGTGGEQYF. The CDR3 bases are TGTGCCAGCGCGAGCCCGGTAGCCGGGACAGGTGGCGAGCAGTACTTC. The V gene is TRBV25-1, the J gene TRBJ2-7, with 8 bases fitting TRBD1. The CDR3 spans 16 residues. Germline-derived CDR1 and CDR2 are MGHDK and SYGVNS. The ends lost 8 bases at V and 6 bases at J; junction bases unmatched: 18.

The sample holds many counts of this clone. The chain couples TRBV12-3 or TRBV12-4 to TRBJ1-6; the D gene is possibly TRBD1 (5 bases). V was trimmed by 6 bases and J by 13 bases, leaving 16 bases between them. The CDR3 consists of 13 residues. The CDR3 here is CASRSDNGRPLHF. The CDR3 DNA reads TGTGCCAGCAGATCGGACAATGGGCGGCCCCTCCACTTT.

This sequence joins TRBV5-8 and TRBJ2-2, with D possibly being TRBD1 (5 bases). The CDR3 is made up of 16 amino acids. Germline CDR1 SGHTS, CDR2 YDEGEE. The V end lost 1 base, the J end lost 7 bases, and 17 bases lay between the germline ends. The CDR3 coding sequence is TGTGCCAGCAGCTTGCAGGGCCTGGCTGGCGGCGGGGAGCTGTTTTTT. Translating gives CASSLQGLAGGGELFF.

The V and J genes are TRBV5-1 and TRBJ2-5; the D is unclear. The germline CDR1 and CDR2 sequences are SGHRS and YFSETQ. V shed 0 bases and J shed 5 bases, with 11 bases lying between them. The CDR3 extends over 14 amino acids. The CDR3 loop reads CASSLAGEWETQYF. CDR3 DNA: TGCGCCAGCAGCTTGGCAGGTGAATGGGAGACCCAGTACTTC.

The chain uses TRBV5-1 and TRBJ1-1, with a weak D call TRBD1 (5 bases). This CDR3 region has 17 residues. The V gene's germline CDR1 is SGHRS and CDR2 YFSETQ. Trimming stripped 4 bases from V and 1 base from J, with 20 bases between. The DNA for the CDR3 is TGCGCCAGCAGCATTGGGACTCTTCCCTCGGCGAACACTGAAGCTTTCTTT. It is translated as CASSIGTLPSANTEAFF. Full variable domain (missing parts from reference TRBV5-1 and TRBJ1-1): KAGVTQTPRYLIKTRGQQVTLSCSPISGHRSVSWYQQTPGQGLQFLFEYFSETQRNKGNFPGRFSGRQFSNSRSEMNVSTLELGDSALYLCASSIGTLPSANTEAFFGQGTRLTVV.

V gene TRBV19 combines with J gene TRBJ1-1, with 7 positions matching TRBD1. V trimming: 9 bases; J trimming: 1 base; junction bases outside the gene matches: 5. This CDR3 comprises 13 residues. Germline loops: CDR1 LNHDA, CDR2 SQIVND (reference sequence). The CDR3: CASAGTANTEAFF. CDR3 bases: TGTGCCAGCGCCGGGACAGCGAACACTGAAGCTTTCTTT.

CDR3 coding DNA: TGTGCCAGCAGCTTGGTCCCCCGCGAGGAGTACGAGCAGTACTTC. It specifies CASSLVPREEYEQYF. V usage is TRBV5-5 and J usage is TRBJ2-7; D call uncertain. Looked up from germline, CDR1 is SGHKS and CDR2 is YYEKEE (reference sequence). This CDR3 spans 15 amino acids. Trimming pared 0 bases from V and 4 bases from J, leaving 14 bases between.

The J gene is TRBJ1-1, the V gene TRBV30; 7 bases fit TRBD1. CDR1 is GTSNPN, CDR2 SVGIG, per germline (reference sequence). The V and J ends lost 1 base and 3 bases, in that order; junction bases with no gene match: 17. The CDR3 runs to 18 residues. This CDR3 reads CAWSDRETRTGMYTEAFF. The CDR3 DNA reads as TGTGCCTGGAGTGACAGGGAGACTCGGACAGGAATGTACACTGAAGCTTTCTTT.

The chain recombines TRBV7-2 with TRBJ2-3, with 8 bases identical to TRBD1. Germline V gene sequence: CDR1 SGHTA, CDR2 FQGNSA. V dropped 5 bases and J dropped 1; count of bases not matched to a gene: 5. The CDR3 spans 15 residues. The CDR3 reads CASSPGTGRTDTQYF. CDR3 nucleotide sequence: TGTGCCAGCAGCCCCGGGACAGGCCGCACAGATACGCAGTATTTT.

In its sample, this clone was seen once. The CDR3 reads CASSRAGDTQYF. CDR3 nucleotide sequence: TGTGCCAGCTCGCGGGCCGGCGATACGCAGTATTTT. The V and J genes are TRBV18 and TRBJ2-3, with D possibly being TRBD2 (5 bases). V lost 6 bases and J 6 bases, leaving 10 bases between the germline ends. Germline assignment: CDR1 KGHSH and CDR2 LQKENI. This CDR3 is 12 amino acids long.